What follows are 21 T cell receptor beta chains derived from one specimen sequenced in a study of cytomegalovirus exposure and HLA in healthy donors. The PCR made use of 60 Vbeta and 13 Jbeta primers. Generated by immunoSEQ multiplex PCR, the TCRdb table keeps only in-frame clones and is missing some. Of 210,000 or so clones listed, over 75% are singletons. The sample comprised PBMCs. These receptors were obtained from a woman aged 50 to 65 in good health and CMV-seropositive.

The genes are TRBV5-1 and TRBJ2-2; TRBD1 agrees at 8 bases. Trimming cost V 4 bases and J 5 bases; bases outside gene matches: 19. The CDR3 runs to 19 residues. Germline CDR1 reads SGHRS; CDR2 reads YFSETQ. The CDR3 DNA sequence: TGCGCCAGCAGCCCACATGTCCGACTATGGACAGGGAAGACCGGGGAGCTGTTTTTT. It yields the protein CASSPHVRLWTGKTGELFF.

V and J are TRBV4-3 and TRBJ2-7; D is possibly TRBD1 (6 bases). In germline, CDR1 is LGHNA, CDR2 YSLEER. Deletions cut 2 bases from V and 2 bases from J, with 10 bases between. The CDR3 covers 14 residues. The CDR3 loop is CASSQKTGTYEQYF. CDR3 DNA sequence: TGCGCCAGCAGCCAAAAGACAGGTACCTACGAGCAGTACTTC.

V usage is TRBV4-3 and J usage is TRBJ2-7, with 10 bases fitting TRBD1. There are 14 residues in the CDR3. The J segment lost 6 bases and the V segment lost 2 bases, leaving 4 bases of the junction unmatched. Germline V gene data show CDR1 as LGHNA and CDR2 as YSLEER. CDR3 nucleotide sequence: TGCGCCAGCAGCCAATCCGGGACAGGGGCCGAGCAGTACTTC. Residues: CASSQSGTGAEQYF.

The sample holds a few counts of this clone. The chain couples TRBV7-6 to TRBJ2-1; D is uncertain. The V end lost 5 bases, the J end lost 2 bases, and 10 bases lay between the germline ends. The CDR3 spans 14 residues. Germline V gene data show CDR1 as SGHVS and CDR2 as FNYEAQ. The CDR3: CASSIHRTYNEQFF. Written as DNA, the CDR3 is TGTGCCAGCAGCATCCACAGAACCTACAATGAGCAGTTCTTC. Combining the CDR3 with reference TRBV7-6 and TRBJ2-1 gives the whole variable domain GAGVSQSPRYKVTKRGQDVALRCDPISGHVSLYWYRQALGQGPEFLTYFNYEAQQDKSGLPNDRFSAERPEGSISTLTIQRTEQRDSAMYRCASSIHRTYNEQFFGPGTRLTVL.

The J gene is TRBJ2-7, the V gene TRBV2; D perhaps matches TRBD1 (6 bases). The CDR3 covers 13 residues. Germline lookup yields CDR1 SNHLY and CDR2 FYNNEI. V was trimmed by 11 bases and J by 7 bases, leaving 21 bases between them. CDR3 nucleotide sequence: TGTGCCTTTAACCCGACAGGTCTGGAGGAGCAGTACTTC. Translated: CAFNPTGLEEQYF.

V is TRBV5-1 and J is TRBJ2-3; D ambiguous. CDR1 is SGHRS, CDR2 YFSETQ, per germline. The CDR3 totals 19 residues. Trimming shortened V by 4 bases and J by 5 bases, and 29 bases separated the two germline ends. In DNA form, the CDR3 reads TGCGCCAGCAGCCTGACGCTCTTAGACACCATGGCCCCCCTAGATACGCAGTATTTT. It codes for CASSLTLLDTMAPLDTQYF. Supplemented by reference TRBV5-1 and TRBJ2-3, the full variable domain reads KAGVTQTPRYLIKTRGQQVTLSCSPISGHRSVSWYQQTPGQGLQFLFEYFSETQRNKGNFPGRFSGRQFSNSRSEMNVSTLELGDSALYLCASSLTLLDTMAPLDTQYFGPGTRLTVL.

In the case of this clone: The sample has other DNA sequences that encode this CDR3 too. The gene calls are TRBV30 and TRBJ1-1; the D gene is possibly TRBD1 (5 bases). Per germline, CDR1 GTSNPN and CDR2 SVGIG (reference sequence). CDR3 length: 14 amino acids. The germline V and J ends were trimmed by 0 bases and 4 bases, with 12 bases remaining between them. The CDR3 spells CAWSVVRVGTEAFF. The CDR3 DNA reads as TGTGCCTGGAGTGTAGTCAGGGTAGGCACTGAAGCTTTCTTT.

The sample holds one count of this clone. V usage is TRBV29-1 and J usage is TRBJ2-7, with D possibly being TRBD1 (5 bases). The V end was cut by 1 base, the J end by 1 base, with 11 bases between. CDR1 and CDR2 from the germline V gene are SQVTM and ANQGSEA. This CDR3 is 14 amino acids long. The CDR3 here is CSVEGVQGSYEQYF. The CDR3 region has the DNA TGCAGCGTTGAAGGTGTGCAGGGATCCTACGAGCAGTACTTC.

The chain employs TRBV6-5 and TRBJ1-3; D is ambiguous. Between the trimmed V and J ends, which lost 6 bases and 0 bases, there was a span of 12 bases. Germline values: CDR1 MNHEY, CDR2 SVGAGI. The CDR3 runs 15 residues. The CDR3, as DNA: TGTGCCAGCAGCGTCGATTTAGACTCTGGAAACACCATATATTTT. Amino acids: CASSVDLDSGNTIYF.

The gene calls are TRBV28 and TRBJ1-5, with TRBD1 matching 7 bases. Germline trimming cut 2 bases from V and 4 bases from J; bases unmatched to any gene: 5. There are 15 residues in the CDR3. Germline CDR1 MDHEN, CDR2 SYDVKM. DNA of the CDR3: TGTGCCAGCAGTTTACGGACAGGTATTAATCAGCCCCAGCATTTT. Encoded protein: CASSLRTGINQPQHF.

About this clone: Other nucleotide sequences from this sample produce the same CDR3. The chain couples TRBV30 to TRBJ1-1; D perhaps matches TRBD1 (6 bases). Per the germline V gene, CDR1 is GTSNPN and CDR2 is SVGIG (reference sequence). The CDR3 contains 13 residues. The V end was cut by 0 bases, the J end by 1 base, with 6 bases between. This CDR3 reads CAWSVQGNTEAFF. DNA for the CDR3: TGTGCCTGGAGTGTACAGGGGAACACTGAAGCTTTCTTT.

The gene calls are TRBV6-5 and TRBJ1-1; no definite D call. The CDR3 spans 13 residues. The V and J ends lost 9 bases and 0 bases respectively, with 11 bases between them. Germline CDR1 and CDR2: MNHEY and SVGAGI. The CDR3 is CASSDTVNTEAFF. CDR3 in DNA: TGTGCCAGTTCTGACACTGTGAACACTGAAGCTTTCTTT.

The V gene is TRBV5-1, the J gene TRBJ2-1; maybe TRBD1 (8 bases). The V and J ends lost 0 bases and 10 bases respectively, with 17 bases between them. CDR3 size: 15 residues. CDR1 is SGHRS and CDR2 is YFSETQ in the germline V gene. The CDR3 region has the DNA TGCGCCAGCAGCTTGGGGGGGGGACAGGATCGCGAGCAGTTCTTC. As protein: CASSLGGGQDREQFF.

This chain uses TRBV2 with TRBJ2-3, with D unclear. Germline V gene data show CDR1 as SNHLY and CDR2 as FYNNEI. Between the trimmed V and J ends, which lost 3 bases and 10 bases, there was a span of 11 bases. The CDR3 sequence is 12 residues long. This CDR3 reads CASSDGPRAQYF. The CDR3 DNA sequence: TGTGCCAGCAGTGACGGCCCTCGGGCGCAGTATTTT.

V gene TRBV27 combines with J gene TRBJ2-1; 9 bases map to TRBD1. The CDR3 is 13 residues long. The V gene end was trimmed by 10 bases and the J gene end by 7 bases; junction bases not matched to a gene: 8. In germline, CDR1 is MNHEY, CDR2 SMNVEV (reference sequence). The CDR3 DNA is TGTGCCACCTCGGGACAGGGCTTTAATGAGCAGTTCTTC. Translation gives CATSGQGFNEQFF.

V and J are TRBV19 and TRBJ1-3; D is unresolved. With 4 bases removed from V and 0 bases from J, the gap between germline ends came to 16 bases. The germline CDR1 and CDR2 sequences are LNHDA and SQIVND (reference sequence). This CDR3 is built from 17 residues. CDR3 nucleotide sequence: TGTGCCAGTAGTACAAGACATGGAACCTTCTCTGGAAACACCATATATTTT. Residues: CASSTRHGTFSGNTIYF.

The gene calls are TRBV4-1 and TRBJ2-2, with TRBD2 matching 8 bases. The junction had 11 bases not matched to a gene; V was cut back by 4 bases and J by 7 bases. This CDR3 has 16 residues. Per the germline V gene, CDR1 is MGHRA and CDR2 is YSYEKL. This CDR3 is CASSPAGGGWSGELFF. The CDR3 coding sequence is TGCGCCAGCAGCCCCGCCGGCGGGGGGTGGAGCGGGGAGCTGTTTTTT.

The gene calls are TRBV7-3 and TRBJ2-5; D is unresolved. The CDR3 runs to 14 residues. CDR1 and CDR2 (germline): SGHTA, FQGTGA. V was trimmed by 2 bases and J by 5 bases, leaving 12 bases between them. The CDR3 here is CASSLSAGSETQYF. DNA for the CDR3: TGTGCCAGCAGCTTATCAGCCGGTAGCGAGACCCAGTACTTC.

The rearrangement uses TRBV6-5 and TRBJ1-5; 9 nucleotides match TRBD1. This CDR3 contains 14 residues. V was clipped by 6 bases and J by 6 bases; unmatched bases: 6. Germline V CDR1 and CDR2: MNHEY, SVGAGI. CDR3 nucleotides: TGTGCCAGCAGGCGGACAGGGGATCCTCAGCCCCAGCATTTT. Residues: CASRRTGDPQPQHF.

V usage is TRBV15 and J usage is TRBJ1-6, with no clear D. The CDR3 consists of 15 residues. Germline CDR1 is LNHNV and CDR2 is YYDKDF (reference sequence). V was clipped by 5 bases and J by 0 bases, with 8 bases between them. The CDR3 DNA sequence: TGTGCCACCAGCCGGGGAGGCTCCTATAATTCACCCCTCCACTTT. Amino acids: CATSRGGSYNSPLHF.

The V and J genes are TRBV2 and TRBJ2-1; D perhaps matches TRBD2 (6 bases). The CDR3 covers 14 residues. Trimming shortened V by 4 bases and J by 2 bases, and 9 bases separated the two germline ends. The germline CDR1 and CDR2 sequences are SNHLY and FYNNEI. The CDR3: CASSGRVTYNEQFF. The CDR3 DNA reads TGTGCCAGCAGTGGGAGGGTTACCTACAATGAGCAGTTCTTC. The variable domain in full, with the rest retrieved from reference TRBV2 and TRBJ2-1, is EPEVTQTPSHQVTQMGQEVILRCVPISNHLYFYWYRQILGQKVEFLVSFYNNEISEKSEIFDDQFSVERPDGSNFTLKIRSTKLEDSAMYFCASSGRVTYNEQFFGPGTRLTVL.